This TCR beta chain emerged from a study of cytomegalovirus exposure and HLA in healthy donors. Primers included in the PCR were 60 Vbeta and 13 Jbeta primers. Clones were sequenced by immunoSEQ multiplex PCR, and TCRdb holds only the in-frame ones, with some missing. The data show around 150,000 clones, roughly 85% seen once. Trimming removed 5 bases from V and 6 bases from J; junction bases left unmatched: 7. Germline values: CDR1 SEHNR, CDR2 FQNEAQ (reference sequence). CDR3 length: 15 residues. The donors gave bone marrow, and they were healthy. The receptor was isolated from a man aged 35-49 years in good health and CMV-seropositive. The chain couples TRBV7-9 to TRBJ1-5; 10 nucleotides line up with TRBD1. The sample taken for sequencing was PBMCs. As DNA, the CDR3 is TGTGCCAGCAGCCTGACAGGGGGCGCGAGTCAGCCCCAGCATTTT. It yields the protein CASSLTGGASQPQHF.